This is a list of T cell receptor beta chains from one sample in a study of cytomegalovirus exposure and HLA in healthy donors. TCRdb keeps only in-frame clones here, not all; method: immunoSEQ multiplex PCR. The sample table sets out about 160,000 clones. The sample consisted of PBMCs. These receptors were obtained from a woman in her fifties or sixties in good health and CMV-seronegative. Both conserved end residues are part of each CDR3. D genes are given only for firm matches.

d_call: TRBD1; v_call: TRBV19; j_call: TRBJ2-7; cdr3_aa: CASSAGTGRYEQYF; cdr3_nt: TGTGCCAGTAGTGCGGGGACAGGGAGATACGAGCAGTACTTC
d_call: TRBD1; v_call: TRBV28; j_call: TRBJ1-4; cdr3_aa: CASSSRDSLAGDNEKLFF; cdr3_nt: TGTGCCAGCAGTTCAAGGGACAGCTTGGCTGGGGATAATGAAAAACTGTTTTTT
d_call: TRBD1; v_call: TRBV28; j_call: TRBJ1-4; cdr3_aa: CASSSDRLGEKLFF; cdr3_nt: TGTGCCAGCAGTTCGGACAGGCTGGGCGAAAAACTGTTTTTT
d_call: -; v_call: TRBV9; j_call: TRBJ2-5; cdr3_aa: CASSVGRGETQYF; cdr3_nt: TGTGCCAGCAGCGTAGGAAGAGGAGAGACCCAGTACTTC
d_call: -; v_call: TRBV30; j_call: TRBJ1-6; cdr3_aa: CAWSVTVPWDNSPLHF; cdr3_nt: TGTGCCTGGAGTGTGACTGTACCGTGGGATAATTCACCCCTCCACTTT
d_call: -; v_call: TRBV10-3; j_call: TRBJ2-7; cdr3_aa: CAISQVGEQYF; cdr3_nt: TGTGCCATCAGCCAGGTGGGCGAGCAGTACTTC
d_call: -; v_call: TRBV28; j_call: TRBJ2-2; cdr3_aa: CASIRGGELFF; cdr3_nt: TGTGCCAGCATAAGGGGCGGGGAGCTGTTTTTT
d_call: TRBD1; v_call: TRBV7-2; j_call: TRBJ2-7; cdr3_aa: CASSYRAGTGVDEQYF; cdr3_nt: TGTGCCAGCAGCTACCGAGCCGGGACAGGGGTCGACGAGCAGTACTTC
d_call: -; v_call: TRBV25-1; j_call: TRBJ1-5; cdr3_aa: CASSEGGSQPQHF; cdr3_nt: TGTGCCAGCAGTGAAGGAGGGAGTCAGCCCCAGCATTTT
d_call: -; v_call: TRBV6-1; j_call: TRBJ1-1; cdr3_aa: CASSDRRAYYTEAFF; cdr3_nt: TGTGCCAGCAGTGACAGGAGGGCCTATTACACTGAAGCTTTCTTT
d_call: TRBD2; v_call: TRBV15; j_call: TRBJ2-7; cdr3_aa: CATSSGGSGEQYF; cdr3_nt: TGTGCCACCAGCAGTGGCGGGAGTGGCGAGCAGTACTTC
d_call: TRBD2; v_call: TRBV29-1; j_call: TRBJ2-1; cdr3_aa: CSFGWRLAGTNNEQFF; cdr3_nt: TGCAGCTTCGGATGGCGGCTAGCGGGAACCAACAATGAGCAGTTCTTC
d_call: -; v_call: TRBV28; j_call: TRBJ1-5; cdr3_aa: CASSLPGGSQPQHF; cdr3_nt: TGTGCCAGCAGTTTACCCGGGGGGAGTCAGCCCCAGCATTTT
d_call: -; v_call: TRBV19; j_call: TRBJ2-7; cdr3_aa: CASGPGQPPYEQYF; cdr3_nt: TGTGCCAGTGGGCCGGGACAACCCCCATACGAGCAGTACTTC
d_call: -; v_call: TRBV19; j_call: TRBJ1-4; cdr3_aa: CASSLIRGKLFF; cdr3_nt: TGTGCCAGTAGTTTAATTAGGGGAAAACTGTTTTTT
d_call: TRBD1; v_call: TRBV7-3; j_call: TRBJ1-6; cdr3_aa: CASSPTGQDSPLHF; cdr3_nt: TGTGCCAGCAGCCCGACAGGGCAGGATTCACCCCTCCACTTT
d_call: -; v_call: TRBV5-4; j_call: TRBJ2-7; cdr3_aa: CASSLLPAGEQYF; cdr3_nt: TGTGCCAGCAGCTTGTTGCCCGCGGGGGAGCAGTACTTC
d_call: TRBD2; v_call: TRBV4-2; j_call: TRBJ2-1; cdr3_aa: CASSQAAGGPTYEQFF; cdr3_nt: TGTGCCAGCAGCCAGGCAGCGGGGGGGCCTACTTATGAGCAGTTCTTC
d_call: -; v_call: TRBV28; j_call: TRBJ1-2; cdr3_aa: CASSRRTGYTF; cdr3_nt: TGTGCCAGCAGTAGGAGGACGGGCTACACCTTC
d_call: -; v_call: TRBV28; j_call: TRBJ1-5; cdr3_aa: CASSPRRGAGQPQHF; cdr3_nt: TGTGCCAGCAGCCCACGGCGGGGGGCAGGACAGCCCCAGCATTTT
d_call: -; v_call: TRBV28; j_call: TRBJ2-3; cdr3_aa: CASSFAPRQYF; cdr3_nt: TGTGCCAGCAGTTTCGCCCCTAGGCAGTATTTT
d_call: -; v_call: TRBV6-1; j_call: TRBJ2-3; cdr3_aa: CASSRGRETDTQYF; cdr3_nt: TGTGCCAGCAGCAGGGGGCGGGAGACAGATACGCAGTATTTT
d_call: TRBD1; v_call: TRBV18; j_call: TRBJ2-1; cdr3_aa: CASSRQGIDEQFF; cdr3_nt: TGTGCCAGCTCACGACAGGGTATTGATGAGCAGTTCTTC
d_call: TRBD1; v_call: TRBV6-5; j_call: TRBJ1-5; cdr3_aa: CASSYGQGHNQPQHF; cdr3_nt: TGTGCCAGCAGTTACGGACAGGGACACAATCAGCCCCAGCATTTT
d_call: TRBD1; v_call: TRBV5-1; j_call: TRBJ2-3; cdr3_aa: CASSRGQVEDTQYF; cdr3_nt: TGCGCCAGCAGCAGGGGGCAGGTTGAAGATACGCAGTATTTT
d_call: -; v_call: TRBV5-1; j_call: TRBJ2-3; cdr3_aa: CASSLAGYSTDTQYF; cdr3_nt: TGCGCCAGCAGCTTGGCGGGATATAGCACAGATACGCAGTATTTT
d_call: -; v_call: TRBV5-4; j_call: TRBJ1-2; cdr3_aa: CASTLQGAYYYGYTF; cdr3_nt: TGTGCCAGCACCCTACAGGGAGCCTATTACTATGGCTACACCTTC
d_call: -; v_call: TRBV5-1; j_call: TRBJ1-2; cdr3_aa: CASSLAAGVGSSYGYTF; cdr3_nt: TGCGCCAGCAGCTTGGCTGCAGGGGTAGGGTCTTCCTATGGCTACACCTTC
d_call: TRBD1; v_call: TRBV10-3; j_call: TRBJ1-1; cdr3_aa: CAISSGQPGPEAFF; cdr3_nt: TGTGCCATCAGTTCGGGACAGCCAGGTCCTGAAGCTTTCTTT
d_call: -; v_call: TRBV27; j_call: TRBJ1-6; cdr3_aa: CASSLARNDSPLHF; cdr3_nt: TGTGCCAGCAGTTTAGCCAGGAATGATTCACCCCTCCACTTT
d_call: TRBD1; v_call: TRBV6-5; j_call: TRBJ1-4; cdr3_aa: CASRGQGAGEKLFF; cdr3_nt: TGTGCCAGCAGAGGACAGGGGGCGGGTGAAAAACTGTTTTTT
d_call: TRBD1; v_call: TRBV19; j_call: TRBJ2-7; cdr3_aa: CASSLQQGTSYEQYF; cdr3_nt: TGTGCCAGTAGTTTACAACAGGGGACCTCCTACGAGCAGTACTTC
d_call: -; v_call: TRBV6-5; j_call: TRBJ1-1; cdr3_aa: CASSYSADGNTEAFF; cdr3_nt: TGTGCCAGCAGTTACTCGGCGGATGGGAACACTGAAGCTTTCTTT
d_call: -; v_call: TRBV5-8; j_call: TRBJ2-7; cdr3_aa: CASSRSAEQYF; cdr3_nt: TGTGCCAGCAGTCGTAGTGCCGAGCAGTACTTC
d_call: TRBD1; v_call: TRBV6-1; j_call: TRBJ1-5; cdr3_aa: CASSVHRGPSGQPQHF; cdr3_nt: TGTGCCAGCAGTGTTCACAGGGGGCCATCAGGGCAGCCCCAGCATTTT
d_call: TRBD1; v_call: TRBV4-1; j_call: TRBJ1-4; cdr3_aa: CASSQAPGGSGEKLFF; cdr3_nt: TGCGCCAGCAGCCAAGCACCAGGGGGCTCGGGTGAAAAACTGTTTTTT
d_call: -; v_call: TRBV9; j_call: TRBJ2-3; cdr3_aa: CASARGPDTQYF; cdr3_nt: TGTGCCAGCGCCCGAGGCCCCGATACGCAGTATTTT
d_call: -; v_call: TRBV10-3; j_call: TRBJ1-2; cdr3_aa: CAISEWGGANYGYTF; cdr3_nt: TGTGCCATCAGTGAGTGGGGAGGGGCTAACTATGGCTACACCTTC
d_call: -; v_call: TRBV28; j_call: TRBJ2-5; cdr3_aa: CASISTGSGQETQYF; cdr3_nt: TGTGCCAGCATCTCGACGGGATCAGGACAAGAGACCCAGTACTTC
d_call: TRBD2; v_call: TRBV7-9; j_call: TRBJ2-1; cdr3_aa: CASSPGLAGTTGNEQFF; cdr3_nt: TGTGCCAGCAGCCCTGGACTAGCGGGGACCACCGGCAATGAGCAGTTCTTC
d_call: TRBD1; v_call: TRBV28; j_call: TRBJ2-1; cdr3_aa: CASSFLTGGRYNEQFF; cdr3_nt: TGTGCCAGCAGTTTCCTGACAGGGGGTCGATACAATGAGCAGTTCTTC
d_call: TRBD2; v_call: TRBV5-4; j_call: TRBJ2-5; cdr3_aa: CASRRRGEGQETQYF; cdr3_nt: TGTGCCAGCAGAAGGCGGGGGGAGGGCCAAGAGACCCAGTACTTC
d_call: TRBD2; v_call: TRBV6-1; j_call: TRBJ2-3; cdr3_aa: CASSVLAATDTQYF; cdr3_nt: TGTGCCAGCAGTGTCCTAGCGGCTACAGATACGCAGTATTTT
d_call: -; v_call: TRBV27; j_call: TRBJ1-4; cdr3_aa: CASSLEQVGGKLFF; cdr3_nt: TGTGCCAGCAGTTTAGAACAGGTCGGCGGCAAACTGTTTTTT
d_call: TRBD1; v_call: TRBV19; j_call: TRBJ1-5; cdr3_aa: CASSPTGYGNQPQHF; cdr3_nt: TGTGCCAGTAGTCCGACAGGGTACGGCAATCAGCCCCAGCATTTT
d_call: TRBD1; v_call: TRBV28; j_call: TRBJ1-1; cdr3_aa: CASSTGTGTNTEAFF; cdr3_nt: TGTGCCAGCAGTACCGGGACAGGGACTAACACTGAAGCTTTCTTT
d_call: -; v_call: TRBV6-5; j_call: TRBJ1-1; cdr3_aa: CASSRGHMNTEAFF; cdr3_nt: TGTGCCAGCAGTAGGGGACATATGAACACTGAAGCTTTCTTT
d_call: TRBD2; v_call: TRBV5-5; j_call: TRBJ2-7; cdr3_aa: CASSQLAGGGNEQYF; cdr3_nt: TGTGCCAGCAGCCAACTAGCGGGAGGGGGCAACGAGCAGTACTTC
d_call: TRBD1; v_call: TRBV5-1; j_call: TRBJ2-7; cdr3_aa: CASRGGGQGITYEQYF; cdr3_nt: TGCGCCAGCAGAGGAGGGGGACAGGGTATAACCTACGAGCAGTACTTC
d_call: -; v_call: TRBV28; j_call: TRBJ2-7; cdr3_aa: CASSQQGYHEQYF; cdr3_nt: TGTGCCAGCAGCCAACAGGGTTACCACGAGCAGTACTTC
d_call: TRBD1; v_call: TRBV6-1; j_call: TRBJ2-7; cdr3_aa: CASSPRTGLDYEQYF; cdr3_nt: TGTGCCAGCAGTCCAAGGACAGGTCTTGATTACGAACAGTACTTC
d_call: TRBD1; v_call: TRBV19; j_call: TRBJ1-2; cdr3_aa: CASSTQGQLYGYTF; cdr3_nt: TGTGCCAGTAGTACACAGGGACAGCTCTATGGCTACACCTTC
d_call: TRBD1; v_call: TRBV5-1; j_call: TRBJ2-3; cdr3_aa: CASSGDRGADTQYF; cdr3_nt: TGCGCCAGCAGCGGTGACAGGGGAGCAGATACGCAGTATTTT
d_call: TRBD1; v_call: TRBV5-6; j_call: TRBJ2-7; cdr3_aa: CASRRTGTGSYEQYF; cdr3_nt: TGTGCCAGCAGAAGAACCGGGACAGGGTCTTACGAGCAGTACTTC
d_call: TRBD1; v_call: TRBV6-1; j_call: TRBJ1-1; cdr3_aa: CASSDDRGGGTEAFF; cdr3_nt: TGTGCCAGCAGTGACGACAGGGGAGGTGGCACTGAAGCTTTCTTT
d_call: -; v_call: TRBV6-1; j_call: TRBJ2-5; cdr3_aa: CASSEWGSARGTQYF; cdr3_nt: TGTGCCAGCAGTGAATGGGGCAGTGCGCGGGGGACCCAGTACTTC
d_call: -; v_call: TRBV6-5; j_call: TRBJ1-4; cdr3_aa: CASSYEGGVGEKLFF; cdr3_nt: TGTGCCAGCAGTTACGAAGGGGGAGTCGGTGAAAAACTGTTTTTT
d_call: TRBD1; v_call: TRBV23-1; j_call: TRBJ1-5; cdr3_aa: CASSPSPGQGIRPPQHF; cdr3_nt: TGCGCCAGCAGTCCCTCGCCAGGACAGGGGATTCGTCCGCCCCAGCATTTT
d_call: TRBD1; v_call: TRBV30; j_call: TRBJ1-2; cdr3_aa: CAWSGQGSSRGYTF; cdr3_nt: TGTGCCTGGAGTGGACAGGGGTCTTCTCGAGGCTACACCTTC
d_call: -; v_call: TRBV7-8; j_call: TRBJ2-1; cdr3_aa: CASRYSDEQFF; cdr3_nt: TGTGCCAGCAGGTATAGCGATGAGCAGTTCTTC